This T cell receptor beta chain was observed in a study of T-cell reconstitution after alpha-beta-depleted transplantation in children. Study-level results: By one year post-transplant, T-cell counts and diversity largely arose from T cells that were newly produced. Alpha-beta T cells present about two months after transplant were reported to originate from several hundred expanded graft clones. It was surviving recipient T cells and thymic progenitors that gave some patients high TCRbeta diversity at day 60.

Preparation of the TCRbeta library used unique molecular identifiers. TCRdb reanalysed the PCR reads using MiXCR and keeps one entry per CDR3 protein. The table includes fewer than 750,000 distinct CDR3 sequences, about a quarter detected once. Points on this clonotype: Its antigen remains unknown.

The V gene end was trimmed by 1 base and the J gene end by 10 bases; junction bases not matched to a gene: 9. The CDR3 sequence is 16 residues long. The germline V gene has CDR1 MGHDK and CDR2 SYGVNS. The chain has TRBV25-1 and TRBJ2-1, with TRBD2 matching over 11 bases. The TCR was taken from a boy less than two years old with Wiskott-Aldrich syndrome, due to receive a stem cell transplant. This material consisted of PBMCs, taken before TCRalphabeta/CD19-depleted stem cell transplant. The CDR3 bases are TGTGCCAGCAGTGAATCCGGGACTAGCGGAGCCCCCGAGCAGTTCTTC. This codes for CASSESGTSGAPEQFF.